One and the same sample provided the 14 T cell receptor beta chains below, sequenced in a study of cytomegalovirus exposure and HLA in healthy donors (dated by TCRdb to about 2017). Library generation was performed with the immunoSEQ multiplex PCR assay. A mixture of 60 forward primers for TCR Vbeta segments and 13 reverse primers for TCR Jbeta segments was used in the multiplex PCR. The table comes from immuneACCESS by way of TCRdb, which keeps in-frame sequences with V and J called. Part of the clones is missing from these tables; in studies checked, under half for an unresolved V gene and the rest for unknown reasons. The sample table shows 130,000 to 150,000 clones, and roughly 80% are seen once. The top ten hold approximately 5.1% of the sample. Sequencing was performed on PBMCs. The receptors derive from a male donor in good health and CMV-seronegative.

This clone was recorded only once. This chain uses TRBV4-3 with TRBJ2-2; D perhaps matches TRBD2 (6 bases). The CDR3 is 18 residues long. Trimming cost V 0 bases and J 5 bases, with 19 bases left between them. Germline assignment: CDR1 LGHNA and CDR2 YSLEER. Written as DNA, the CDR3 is TGCGCCAGCAGCCAAGAAGTCCTTTCCGGGACTGGAACCGGGGAGCTGTTTTTT. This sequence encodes CASSQEVLSGTGTGELFF.

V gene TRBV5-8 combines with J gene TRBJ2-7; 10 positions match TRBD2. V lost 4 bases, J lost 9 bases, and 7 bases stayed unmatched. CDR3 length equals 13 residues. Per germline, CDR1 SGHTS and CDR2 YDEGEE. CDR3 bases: TGTGCCAGCAGCCTGGGACTAGCGTCTTTGCAGTACTTC. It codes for CASSLGLASLQYF.

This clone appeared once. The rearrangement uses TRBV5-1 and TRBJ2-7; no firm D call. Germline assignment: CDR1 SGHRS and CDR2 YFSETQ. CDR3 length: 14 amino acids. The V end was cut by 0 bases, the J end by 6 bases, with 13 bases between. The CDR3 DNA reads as TGCGCCAGCAGCTTGGAACCCGTCCGAGGCGAGCAGTACTTC. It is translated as CASSLEPVRGEQYF.

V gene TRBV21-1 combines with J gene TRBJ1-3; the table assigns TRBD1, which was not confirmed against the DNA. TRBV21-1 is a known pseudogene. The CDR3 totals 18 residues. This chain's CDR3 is CASSNQLGPLGQGYTIYF. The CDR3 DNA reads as TGTGCCAGCAGCAATCAGCTGGGCCCCCTTGGACAGGGTTACACCATATATTTT.

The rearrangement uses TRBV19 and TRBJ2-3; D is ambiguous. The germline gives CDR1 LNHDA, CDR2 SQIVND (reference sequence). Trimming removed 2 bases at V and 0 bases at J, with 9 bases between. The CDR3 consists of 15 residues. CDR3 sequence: CASSISDTSTDTQYF. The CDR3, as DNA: TGTGCCAGTAGTATATCAGACACTAGCACAGATACGCAGTATTTT. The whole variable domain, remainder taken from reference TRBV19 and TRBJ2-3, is DGGITQSPKYLFRKEGQNVTLSCEQNLNHDAMYWYRQDPGQGLRLIYYSQIVNDFQKGDIAEGYSVSREKKESFPLTVTSAQKNPTAFYLCASSISDTSTDTQYFGPGTRLTVL.

CDR3 region: CAWSRGRGTQYF. The DNA for the CDR3 is TGTGCCTGGTCAAGGGGGCGCGGTACGCAGTATTTT. The chain employs TRBV30 and TRBJ2-3, with 7 bases aligning to TRBD1. The V segment lost 5 bases and the J segment 8 bases; nucleotides outside the gene matches: 7. Germline CDR1 is GTSNPN and CDR2 is SVGIG (reference sequence). This CDR3 region has 12 residues. Full variable domain (remainder filled in from reference TRBV30 and TRBJ2-3): SQTIHQWPATLVQPVGSPLSLECTVEGTSNPNLYWYRQAAGRGLQLLFYSVGIGQISSEVPQNLSASRPQDRQFILSSKKLLLSDSGFYLCAWSRGRGTQYFGPGTRLTVL.

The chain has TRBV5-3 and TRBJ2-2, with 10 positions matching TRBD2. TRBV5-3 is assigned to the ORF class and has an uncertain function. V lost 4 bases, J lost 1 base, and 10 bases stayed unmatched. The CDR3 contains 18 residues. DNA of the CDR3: TGTGCCAGAAGCGACGCCGGAGGACTAGCGGAGAACACCGGGGAGCTGTTTTTT. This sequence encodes CARSDAGGLAENTGELFF.

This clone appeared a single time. CDR3: CASSELGGTEAFF. The DNA of the CDR3 is TGTGCCAGCAGTGAACTCGGAGGGACTGAAGCTTTCTTT. V gene TRBV6-1 combines with J gene TRBJ1-1, with D unresolved. Germline lookup yields CDR1 MNHNS and CDR2 SASEGT. The V end was cut by 2 bases, the J end by 5 bases, with 9 bases between. The CDR3 is 13 amino acids.

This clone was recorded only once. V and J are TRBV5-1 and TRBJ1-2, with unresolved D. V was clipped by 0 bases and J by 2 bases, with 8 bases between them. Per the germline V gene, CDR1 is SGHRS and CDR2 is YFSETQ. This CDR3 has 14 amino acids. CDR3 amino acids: CASSLGVENYGYTF. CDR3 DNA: TGCGCCAGCAGCTTGGGTGTGGAGAACTATGGCTACACCTTC.

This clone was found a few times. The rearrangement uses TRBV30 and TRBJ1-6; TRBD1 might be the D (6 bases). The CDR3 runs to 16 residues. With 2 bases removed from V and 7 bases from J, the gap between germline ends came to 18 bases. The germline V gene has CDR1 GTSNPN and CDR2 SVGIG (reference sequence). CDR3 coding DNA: TGTGCCTGGAGTTTCTCAGGGGACGGTAGCAATTCACCCCTCCACTTT. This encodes CAWSFSGDGSNSPLHF.

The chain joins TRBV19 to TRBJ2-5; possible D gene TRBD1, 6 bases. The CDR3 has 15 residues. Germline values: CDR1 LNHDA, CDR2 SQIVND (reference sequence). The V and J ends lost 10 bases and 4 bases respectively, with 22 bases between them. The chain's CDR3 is CATRKQGPGGETQYF. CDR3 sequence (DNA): TGTGCCACCCGAAAACAGGGACCCGGAGGAGAGACCCAGTACTTC.

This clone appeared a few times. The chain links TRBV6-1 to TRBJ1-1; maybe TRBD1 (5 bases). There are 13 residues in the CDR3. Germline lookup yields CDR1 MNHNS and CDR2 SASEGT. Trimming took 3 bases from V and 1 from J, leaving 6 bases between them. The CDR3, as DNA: TGTGCCAGCAGTGACGGACAGAACACTGAAGCTTTCTTT. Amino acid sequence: CASSDGQNTEAFF.

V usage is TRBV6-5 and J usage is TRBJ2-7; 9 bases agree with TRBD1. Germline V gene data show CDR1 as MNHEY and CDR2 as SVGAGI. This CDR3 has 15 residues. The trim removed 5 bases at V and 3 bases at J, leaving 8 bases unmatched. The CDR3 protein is CASSRRGTGIYEQYF. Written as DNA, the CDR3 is TGTGCCAGCAGTCGGAGGGGGACAGGGATCTACGAGCAGTACTTC.

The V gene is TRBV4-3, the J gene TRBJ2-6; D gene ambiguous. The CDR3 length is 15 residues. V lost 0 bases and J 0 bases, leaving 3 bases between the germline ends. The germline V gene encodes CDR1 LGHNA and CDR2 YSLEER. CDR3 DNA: TGCGCCAGCAGCCAAGACATCTCTGGGGCCAACGTCCTGACTTTC. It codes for CASSQDISGANVLTF.